This T cell receptor beta chain was found in a study of blood T cells in healthy people across ages. Study observations and caveats: Whereas aged donors had fewer naive CD4+ cells, long-lived donors had more of them and higher diversity.

This clonotype was detected a few times. What it recognizes is unknown. In each sample, at least 7 million PBMCs were isolated. Using a J-beta primer mix together with a sample-barcoded 5' primer, a second PCR was run for roughly 6 to 12 cycles. TCRdb analysed the 5' RACE reads with MiXCR anew, one entry per CDR3 protein. Of 1.5 million to 2 million distinct CDR3 sequences in the sample, 28% are singletons; the top ten hold 7.7%. The germline gives CDR1 DFQATT, CDR2 SNEGSKA (reference sequence). This CDR3 is built from 13 residues. With 6 bases removed from V and 4 bases from J, the gap between germline ends came to 13 bases.

This TCR was recovered from a woman younger than 45 in good health. The chain is built from TRBV20-1 and TRBJ2-1; tentative D call: TRBD2 (5 bases). Sequencing was carried out using blood. CDR3 DNA: TGCAGTGCCCCGACTACACAATACAATGAGCAGTTCTTC. It codes for CSAPTTQYNEQFF.